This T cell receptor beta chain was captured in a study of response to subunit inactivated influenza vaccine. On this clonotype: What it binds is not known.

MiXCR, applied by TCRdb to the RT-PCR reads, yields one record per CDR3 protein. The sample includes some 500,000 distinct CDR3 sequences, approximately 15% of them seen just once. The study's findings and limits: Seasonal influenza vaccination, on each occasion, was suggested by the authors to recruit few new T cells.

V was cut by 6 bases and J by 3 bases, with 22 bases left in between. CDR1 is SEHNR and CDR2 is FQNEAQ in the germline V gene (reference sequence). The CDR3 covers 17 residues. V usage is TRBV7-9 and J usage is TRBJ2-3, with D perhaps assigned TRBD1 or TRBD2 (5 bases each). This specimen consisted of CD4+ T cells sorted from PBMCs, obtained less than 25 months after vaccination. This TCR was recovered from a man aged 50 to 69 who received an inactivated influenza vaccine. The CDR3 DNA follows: TGTGCCAGCAGTCGGGGCGAGGGATTCGAGAGGACAGATACGCAGTATTTT. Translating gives CASSRGEGFERTDTQYF.